Detailed here is one T cell receptor beta chain. These data are taken from a study of T cells in Graves' hyperthyroidism and ophthalmopathy. The source material, RNA transcripts, was used to amplify TCR beta CDR3 regions. When the TCR CDR3 underwent first-round RT-PCR, the HTBI primer set was used. One entry per CDR3 protein, called by TCRdb with MiXCR from the multiplex PCR reads. The table shows about 260,000 distinct CDR3 sequences, with approximately 23% occurring only once. The CDR3 is 16 residues long. The V gene end was trimmed by 3 bases and the J gene end by 2 bases; junction bases not matched to a gene: 8. The germline V gene encodes CDR1 LNHDA and CDR2 SQIVND (reference sequence).

The sample comprised blood. The V gene is TRBV19, the J gene TRBJ2-3; 7 nucleotides agree with TRBD2. This clonotype was obtained from a man aged 30-40 years with Graves' ophthalmopathy. The CDR3 sequence is CASSIASGSSTDTQYF. The CDR3 DNA follows: TGTGCCAGTAGTATTGCTAGCGGATCCTCCACAGATACGCAGTATTTT.